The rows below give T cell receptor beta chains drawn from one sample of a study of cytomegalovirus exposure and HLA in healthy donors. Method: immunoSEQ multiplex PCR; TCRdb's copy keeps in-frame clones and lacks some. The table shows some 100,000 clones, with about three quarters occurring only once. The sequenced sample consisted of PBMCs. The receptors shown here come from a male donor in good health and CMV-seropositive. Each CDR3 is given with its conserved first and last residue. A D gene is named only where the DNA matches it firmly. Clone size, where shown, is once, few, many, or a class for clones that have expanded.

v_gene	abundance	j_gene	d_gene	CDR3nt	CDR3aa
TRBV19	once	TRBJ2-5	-	TGTGCCAGCGCCGGGGGTAAGACCCAGTACTTC	CASAGGKTQYF
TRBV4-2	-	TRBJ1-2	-	TGTGCCAGCGCGGGGGTGCCTAACTATGGCTACACCTTC	CASAGVPNYGYTF
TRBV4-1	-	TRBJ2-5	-	TGCGCCAGCAGCCTCTCTTCGAACGGGCGGACTCGAGAGACCCAGTACTTC	CASSLSSNGRTRETQYF
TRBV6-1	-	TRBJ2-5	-	TGTGCCAGCAGTCCAGCCGGGTACCAGACCCAGTACTTC	CASSPAGYQTQYF
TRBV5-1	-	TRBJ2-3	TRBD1	TGCGCCAGCAGCTTGGACGGGACAGCCACAGATACGCAGTATTTT	CASSLDGTATDTQYF
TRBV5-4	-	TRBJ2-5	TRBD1	TGTGCCAGCAGCCTCCAGAGGGGGCGCGAAGAGCAGTACTTC	CASSLQRGREEQYF
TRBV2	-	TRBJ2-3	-	TGTGCCAGCAGTGAGACAGGTCTGGCGGAAGATACGCAGTATTTT	CASSETGLAEDTQYF
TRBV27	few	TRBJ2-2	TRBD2	TGTGCCAGCAGTTTTGGCGGGGGGATTAACACCGGGGAGCTGTTTTTT	CASSFGGGINTGELFF
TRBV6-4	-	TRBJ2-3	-	TGTGCCAGCAGTGACAGAGGATACACAGATACGCAGTATTTT	CASSDRGYTDTQYF
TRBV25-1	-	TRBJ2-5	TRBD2	TGTGCCAGCAGTGAAACACTAGCGGGGGCCCAAGAGACCCAGTACTTC	CASSETLAGAQETQYF
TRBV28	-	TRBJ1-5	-	TGTGCCAGCAGTTTACTTACAGGGAGACAGCCCCAGCATTTT	CASSLLTGRQPQHF
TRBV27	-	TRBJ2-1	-	TGTGCCAGCACCCCTAGGCAGGGTGGCAATGAGCAGTTCTTC	CASTPRQGGNEQFF
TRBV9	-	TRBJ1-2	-	TGTGCCAGCAGCGTTGAAGGGAGGGGAGGGTATTATGGCTACACCTTC	CASSVEGRGGYYGYTF
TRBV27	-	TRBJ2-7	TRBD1	TGTGCCAGCAGAACCGGGACAGGGGGATACGAGCAGTACTTC	CASRTGTGGYEQYF